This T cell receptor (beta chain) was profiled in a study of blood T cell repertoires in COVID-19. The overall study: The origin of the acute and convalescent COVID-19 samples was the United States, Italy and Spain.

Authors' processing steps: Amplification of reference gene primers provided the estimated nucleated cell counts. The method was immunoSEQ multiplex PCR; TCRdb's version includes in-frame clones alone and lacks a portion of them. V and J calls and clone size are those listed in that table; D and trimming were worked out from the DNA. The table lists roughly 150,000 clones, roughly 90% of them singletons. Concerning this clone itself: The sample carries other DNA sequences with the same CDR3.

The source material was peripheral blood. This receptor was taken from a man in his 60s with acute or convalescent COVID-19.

CDR3: CATSDPGQGNTGELFF. The CDR3 coding sequence is TGTGCCACCAGTGACCCGGGACAGGGGAACACCGGGGAGCTGTTTTTT. J is TRBJ2-2 and V is TRBV24-1; 9 positions agree with TRBD1. Germline-derived CDR1 and CDR2 are KGHDR and SFDVKD. The CDR3 extends over 16 amino acids. The trim removed 4 bases at V and 1 base at J, leaving 3 bases unmatched.